This T cell receptor (beta chain) was identified in a study of monozygotic twins with inflammatory bowel disease. Researchers generated cDNA in eight separate reactions per sample. TCRdb reprocessed the 5' RACE reads and reports one entry per CDR3 protein, with no DNA. The sample's table shows over 350,000 distinct CDR3 sequences. The V gene's germline CDR1 is MNHEY and CDR2 SVGAGI. This CDR3 comprises 14 residues. This sequence joins TRBV6-5 and TRBJ2-1; TCRdb designates TRBD1, a call that cannot be tested without DNA. Specimen: blood. The source is a human donor with ulcerative colitis or Crohn's disease, or a healthy co-twin of an affected twin (not recorded which). Here the CDR3 reads CASSYSLRGDEQFF.